A selection of T cell receptor beta chains follows, all from one sample in a study of blood T cell repertoires in COVID-19. Method: immunoSEQ multiplex PCR; TCRdb's copy keeps in-frame clones and lacks some. The table records 120,000 to 150,000 clones, about 87% of them present only once. The sample taken for sequencing was PBMCs or T cells enriched from blood (not recorded which). All receptors derive from a middle-aged man in a cohort exposed to, infected with or recovered from COVID-19 (not recorded which). Both conserved end residues are part of each CDR3.

V gene,J gene,CDR3 protein
TRBV10-3,TRBJ2-3,CAITSEEDTQYF
TRBV4-1,TRBJ1-2,CASSQDSASVYGYTF
TRBV7-8,TRBJ2-7,CASSFARLAGGPAQYF
TRBV10-2,TRBJ1-2,CASRLSSDGYTF
TRBV7-9,TRBJ2-5,CASSSAGGRETQYF
TRBV7-2,TRBJ2-3,CASSPLVAGETDTQYF
TRBV7-8,TRBJ2-3,CASSSPAGGTDTQYF
TRBV7-2,TRBJ2-2,CASSSLGLAGAGELFF
TRBV28,TRBJ1-2,CASSLDRDDYGYTF
TRBV9,TRBJ2-7,CASSAGTGQGLQEQYF
TRBV30,TRBJ1-1,CAWSVGQGSVGTEAFF
TRBV4-1,TRBJ1-6,CASSQERTGNSPLHF
TRBV5-1,TRBJ2-5,CASSRLAGAQETQYF
TRBV19,TRBJ2-7,CATHSKQYF
TRBV7-9,TRBJ1-1,CASSLVSGNTEAFF
TRBV5-1,TRBJ1-5,CASSQVPTQPQHF
TRBV27,TRBJ2-7,CASSLGKRDEQYF
TRBV7-2,TRBJ2-7,CASSFSGVVAYEQYF
TRBV20-1,TRBJ2-7,CSASEVPTGYEQYF
TRBV7-9,TRBJ2-5,CASSARLQETQYF
TRBV9,TRBJ2-5,CASSVGAGKETQYF
TRBV18,TRBJ2-7,CASGQGASYEQYF
TRBV12-2,TRBJ2-3,CASRCGVNGGTDTQYF
TRBV9,TRBJ1-4,CASSVGRGTNEKLFF
TRBV25-1,TRBJ2-5,CASSELHERGKETQYF
TRBV4-1,TRBJ2-1,CASTMGDYSSGKQFF
TRBV29-1,TRBJ2-6,CSFEDRDPSGANVLTF
TRBV9,TRBJ2-1,CASSVVGSTSYNEQFF
TRBV6-5,TRBJ2-2,CASRGLTNTGELFF
TRBV18,TRBJ2-7,CASSPKIQGSWYEQYF
TRBV28,TRBJ2-7,CASSPLNEQYF
TRBV2,TRBJ1-2,CASSGGGVRGYTF
TRBV28,TRBJ1-1,CASSFIQSGTEAFF
TRBV4-1,TRBJ1-2,CASSQGGPGYTF
TRBV5-4,TRBJ2-5,CASSFPAEETQYF
TRBV29-1,TRBJ1-3,CSVAQTSGNTIYF
TRBV19,TRBJ2-5,CASSTAWAGEETQYF